A selection of T cell receptor beta chains follows, all from one sample in a study of Ad26.COV2.S vaccination and SARS-CoV-2 variants. Generated by immunoSEQ multiplex PCR, the TCRdb table keeps only in-frame clones and is missing some. This sample has some 520,000 clones; roughly 89% occur once, and the top ten carry around 13%. Sequencing was performed on peripheral blood, taken in a trial of Ad26.COV2.S vaccine versus placebo. The receptors shown here come from a person aged 18-60 years who received the Ad26.COV2.S COVID-19 vaccine or a placebo. CDR3s include the opening cysteine and the closing phenylalanine or tryptophan. The order of the fields is V gene, J gene, D gene, clone size, CDR3 protein, CDR3 DNA. A D gene is named only where the DNA matches it firmly. The size of a clone is reported for some rows only, either as once, few or many, or as a class for expanded clones.

TRBV19,TRBJ2-1,NA,NA,CASSMGNPNEQFF,TGTGCCAGTAGTATGGGGAATCCTAATGAGCAGTTCTTC
TRBV28,TRBJ1-2,NA,NA,CASSLSTRNYGYTF,TGTGCCAGCAGTTTGAGTACCAGAAACTATGGCTACACCTTC
TRBV28,TRBJ2-3,TRBD2,NA,CASSGLALTDTQYF,TGTGCCAGCAGTGGACTAGCGCTCACAGATACGCAGTATTTT
TRBV3-1/TRBV3-2,TRBJ1-2,NA,few,CASSTGFYGYTF,TGTGCCAGCAGCACGGGGTTCTATGGCTACACCTTC
TRBV18,TRBJ1-4,NA,NA,CASSPGGARVEKLFF,TGTGCCAGCTCACCTGGAGGGGCGCGGGTCGAAAAACTGTTTTTT
TRBV4-1,TRBJ2-7,NA,NA,CASSQDSRQGYEQYF,TGCGCCAGCAGCCAAGATAGTAGGCAGGGGTACGAGCAGTACTTC
TRBV11-1,TRBJ2-7,TRBD1,NA,CASRPGTGGSQYF,TGTGCCAGCAGACCCGGGACAGGGGGCTCGCAGTACTTC
TRBV29-1,TRBJ2-1,TRBD2,NA,CSGDSGRALGNEQFF,TGCAGCGGAGATAGCGGGAGGGCCCTCGGGAATGAGCAGTTCTTC
TRBV19,TRBJ2-3,NA,NA,CASSRTDTQYF,TGTGCCAGTAGTAGGACAGATACGCAGTATTTT
TRBV29-1,TRBJ1-1,NA,NA,CSGGTMNTEAFF,TGCAGCGGAGGGACAATGAACACTGAAGCTTTCTTT
TRBV7-2,TRBJ2-5,NA,NA,CASSQPPMRETQYF,TGTGCCAGCAGCCAACCACCAATGCGAGAGACCCAGTACTTC
TRBV12-5,TRBJ2-1,NA,NA,CASGLVGGNEQFF,TGTGCTAGTGGTTTGGTAGGGGGGAATGAGCAGTTCTTC
TRBV5-4,TRBJ1-1,NA,NA,CASSAQGGTEAFF,TGTGCCAGCAGCGCTCAGGGAGGCACTGAAGCTTTCTTT
TRBV5-1,TRBJ1-5,NA,NA,CASSLDPQSNQPQHF,TGCGCCAGCAGCTTGGATCCACAGAGCAATCAGCCCCAGCATTTT
TRBV11-1,TRBJ2-7,NA,NA,CASSLGTDISYEQYF,TGTGCCAGCAGCCTTGGTACAGACATCTCCTACGAGCAGTACTTC
TRBV28,TRBJ2-1,TRBD1,NA,CASSPGQGHSYNEQFF,TGTGCCAGCAGTCCAGGACAGGGCCACTCCTACAATGAGCAGTTCTTC
TRBV27,TRBJ2-1,NA,NA,CASSHGRRGPNPANEQFF,TGTGCCAGCAGCCACGGGAGAAGAGGCCCCAACCCCGCCAATGAGCAGTTCTTC
TRBV7-6,TRBJ2-7,NA,NA,CAHGGRGYEQYF,TGTGCCCACGGGGGCAGGGGCTACGAGCAGTACTTC
TRBV6-5,TRBJ2-1,NA,NA,CASSYDKNNNEQFF,TGTGCCAGCAGTTACGACAAAAACAACAATGAGCAGTTCTTC
TRBV7-2,TRBJ2-6,NA,NA,CASITPPGANVLTF,TGTGCCAGCATCACGCCCCCTGGGGCCAACGTCCTGACTTTC
TRBV7-7,TRBJ2-1,NA,NA,CASSSYRDGEQFF,TGTGCCAGCAGCTCATACCGGGACGGCGAGCAGTTCTTC
TRBV28,TRBJ2-4,NA,NA,CASTLRGMGNIQYF,TGTGCCAGCACCCTAAGGGGGATGGGGAACATTCAGTACTTC
TRBV28,TRBJ1-4,NA,NA,CASSFNDIPNEKLFF,TGTGCCAGCAGTTTTAACGACATTCCTAATGAAAAACTGTTTTTT
TRBV9,TRBJ2-2,NA,NA,CASSVVEAGELFF,TGTGCCAGCAGCGTAGTCGAGGCCGGGGAGCTGTTTTTT
TRBV5-6,TRBJ2-1,NA,NA,CASSPRLYNEQFF,TGTGCCAGCAGCCCCCGATTGTACAATGAGCAGTTCTTC
TRBV27,TRBJ2-7,NA,NA,CASSLSAGQRATYEQYF,TGTGCCAGCAGTTTATCCGCCGGACAGCGGGCCACCTACGAGCAGTACTTC
TRBV21-1,TRBJ2-3,NA,NA,CATPGRGTDTQYF,TGTGCCACCCCCGGGCGGGGCACAGATACGCAGTATTTT
TRBV6-2/TRBV6-3,TRBJ2-6,NA,NA,CASSPTGYSGANVLTF,TGTGCCAGCAGCCCGACAGGTTACTCTGGGGCCAACGTCCTGACTTTC
TRBV28,TRBJ1-5,TRBD1,NA,CASSPQGTGASNQPQHF,TGTGCCAGTTCACCTCAGGGGACAGGGGCGAGCAATCAGCCCCAGCATTTT
TRBV29-1,TRBJ2-2,NA,once,CSVVLYSNTGELFF,TGCAGCGTTGTTCTTTACTCGAACACCGGGGAGCTGTTTTTT
TRBV4-1,TRBJ2-1,NA,NA,CASSQGDQDGQQFF,TGCGCCAGCAGCCAAGGGGACCAGGACGGGCAGCAGTTCTTC
TRBV11-3,TRBJ2-4,NA,NA,CASSPQPGTASIQYF,TGTGCCAGCAGCCCCCAACCCGGGACGGCCTCCATTCAGTACTTC
TRBV6-2/TRBV6-3,TRBJ1-5,NA,NA,CASSYYSNQPQHF,TGTGCCAGCAGTTACTATAGCAATCAGCCCCAGCATTTT
TRBV29-1,TRBJ2-5,TRBD1,NA,CSVNRGRETQYF,TGCAGCGTTAACAGGGGGCGAGAGACCCAGTACTTC
TRBV5-4,TRBJ2-3,NA,NA,CAPGGQLSGTDTQYF,TGTGCCCCAGGTGGGCAGCTTAGCGGCACAGATACGCAGTATTTT
TRBV2,TRBJ2-1,NA,NA,CASSDLGWESNNEQFF,TGTGCCAGCAGTGATTTGGGCTGGGAGAGCAACAATGAGCAGTTCTTC
TRBV19,TRBJ2-2,TRBD1,NA,CASKEGQVYTGELFF,TGTGCCAGTAAGGAGGGACAGGTCTACACCGGGGAGCTGTTTTTT
TRBV6-2/TRBV6-3,TRBJ2-1,NA,NA,CASSLNSYNEQFF,TGTGCCAGCAGCCTTAACTCCTACAATGAGCAGTTCTTC
TRBV5-8,TRBJ2-7,NA,NA,CASSLELGGKSEQYF,TGTGCCAGCAGCTTGGAGCTAGGTGGCAAGTCCGAGCAGTACTTC
TRBV7-3,TRBJ2-3,NA,NA,CASSSAGWADTQYF,TGTGCCAGCAGCTCAGCTGGGTGGGCAGATACGCAGTATTTT
TRBV5-1,TRBJ2-2,TRBD2,NA,CASSWGTSGTGELFF,TGCGCCAGCAGCTGGGGAACTAGCGGGACCGGGGAGCTGTTTTTT
TRBV5-4,TRBJ1-2,TRBD1,once,CASSLGQGAGGYTF,TGTGCCAGCAGCTTGGGACAGGGGGCCGGGGGCTACACCTTC
TRBV11-2,TRBJ1-5,NA,NA,CATESGPSNQPQHF,TGTGCCACCGAGTCGGGGCCGAGCAATCAGCCCCAGCATTTT
TRBV3-1/TRBV3-2,TRBJ2-4,NA,once,CASSQTGYPMAKNIQYF,TGTGCCAGCAGCCAAACAGGGTATCCGATGGCCAAAAACATTCAGTACTTC
TRBV24-1,TRBJ2-1,NA,NA,CADPGFNEQFF,TGTGCCGACCCAGGGTTTAATGAGCAGTTCTTC
TRBV11-2,TRBJ2-2,TRBD1,once,CASSYRGMRELFF,TGTGCCAGCAGCTACAGGGGCATGCGGGAGCTGTTTTTT
TRBV20-1,TRBJ2-3,NA,few,CSALAADTQYF,TGCAGTGCTCTTGCGGCAGATACGCAGTATTTT
TRBV21-1,TRBJ2-5,NA,NA,CASSPPLRGWETQYF,TGTGCCAGCAGCCCCCCCCTTAGGGGTTGGGAGACCCAGTACTTC
TRBV27,TRBJ1-6,NA,NA,CASSIRGNNSPLHF,TGTGCCAGCAGTATACGGGGGAATAATTCACCCCTCCACTTT
TRBV7-3,TRBJ2-2,NA,NA,CASSAYRDTGELFF,TGTGCCAGCAGCGCTTACCGGGACACCGGGGAGCTGTTTTTT
TRBV2,TRBJ1-2,NA,NA,CASSPIRGRYGYTF,TGTGCCAGCAGTCCAATCCGGGGGCGCTATGGCTACACCTTC
TRBV4-2,TRBJ1-2,NA,NA,CASSQDRRDGGYTF,TGTGCCAGCAGCCAAGATCGCCGGGACGGTGGCTACACCTTC
TRBV7-2,TRBJ2-3,TRBD2,NA,CASTKTSGVTDTQYF,TGTGCCAGCACTAAGACTAGCGGGGTCACAGATACGCAGTATTTT
TRBV6-5,TRBJ1-5,NA,NA,CASSPRQTSNQPQHF,TGTGCCAGCAGCCCACGACAGACTAGCAATCAGCCCCAGCATTTT
TRBV24-1,TRBJ2-7,NA,NA,CATSQGGEQYF,TGTGCCACCAGTCAGGGAGGAGAGCAGTACTTC
TRBV10-3,TRBJ2-7,TRBD1,NA,CASSRDRQSYEQYF,TGTGCCAGCAGCCGGGACAGACAATCCTACGAGCAGTACTTC
TRBV19,TRBJ1-2,TRBD1,NA,CASNNFRGDRGYGYTF,TGTGCCAGTAACAACTTCCGGGGGGACAGGGGCTATGGCTACACCTTC